This TCR beta chain was sequenced in a study of multiple sclerosis patients with progressive multifocal leukoencephalopathy. Regarding time point: before natalizumab initiation. The CDR3 consists of 10 residues. Trimming removed 5 bases at V and 5 bases at J, with 6 bases between. Germline assignment: CDR1 GTSNPN and CDR2 SVGIG (reference sequence). Using immunoSEQ multiplex PCR, the repertoire was profiled, and TCRdb retains in-frame clones only, with some absent. Of under 40,000 clones in the sample, more than 85% were seen once. The sample consisted of PBMCs. This chain joins TRBV30 and TRBJ1-1; D ambiguous. This clonotype originated in a man aged 25-45 years with multiple sclerosis. The CDR3 spells CAWGRTEAFF. CDR3 DNA: TGTGCCTGGGGTCGGACTGAAGCTTTCTTT.